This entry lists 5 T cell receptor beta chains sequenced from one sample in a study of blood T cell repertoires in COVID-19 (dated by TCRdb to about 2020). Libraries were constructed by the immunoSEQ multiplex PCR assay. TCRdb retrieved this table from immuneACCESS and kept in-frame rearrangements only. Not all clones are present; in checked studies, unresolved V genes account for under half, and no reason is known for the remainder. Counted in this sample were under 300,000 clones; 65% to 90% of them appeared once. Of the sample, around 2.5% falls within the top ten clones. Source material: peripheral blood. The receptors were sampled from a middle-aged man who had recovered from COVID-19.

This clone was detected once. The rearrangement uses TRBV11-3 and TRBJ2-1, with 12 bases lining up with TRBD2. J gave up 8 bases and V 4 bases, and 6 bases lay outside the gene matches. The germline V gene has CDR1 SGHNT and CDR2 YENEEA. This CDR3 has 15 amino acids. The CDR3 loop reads CASSYNGLAGHEQFF. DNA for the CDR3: TGTGCCAGCAGCTACAATGGACTAGCGGGGCATGAGCAGTTCTTC. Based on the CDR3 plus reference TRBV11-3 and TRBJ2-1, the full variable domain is EAGVVQSPRYKIIEKKQPVAFWCNPISGHNTLYWYLQNLGQGPELLIRYENEEAVDDSQLPKDRFSAERLKGVDSTLKIQPAELGDSAVYLCASSYNGLAGHEQFFGPGTRLTVL.

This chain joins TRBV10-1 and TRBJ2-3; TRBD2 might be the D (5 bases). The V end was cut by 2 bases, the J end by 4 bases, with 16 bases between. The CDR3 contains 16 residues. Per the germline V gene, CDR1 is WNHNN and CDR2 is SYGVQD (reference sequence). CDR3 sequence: CASSEPDLGGSDTQYF. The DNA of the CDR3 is TGCGCCAGCAGTGAGCCGGATCTTGGAGGATCAGATACGCAGTATTTT.

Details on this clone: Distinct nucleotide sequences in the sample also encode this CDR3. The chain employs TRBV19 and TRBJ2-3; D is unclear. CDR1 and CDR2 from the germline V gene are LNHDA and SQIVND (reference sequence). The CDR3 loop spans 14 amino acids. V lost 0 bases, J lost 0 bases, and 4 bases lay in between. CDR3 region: CASSIDSSTDTQYF. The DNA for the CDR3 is TGTGCCAGTAGTATAGACAGTAGCACAGATACGCAGTATTTT.

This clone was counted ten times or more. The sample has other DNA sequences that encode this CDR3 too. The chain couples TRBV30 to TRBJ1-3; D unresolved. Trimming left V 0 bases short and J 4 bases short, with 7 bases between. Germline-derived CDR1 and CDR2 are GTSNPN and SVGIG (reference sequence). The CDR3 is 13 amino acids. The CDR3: CAWSVSGGNTIYF. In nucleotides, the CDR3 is TGTGCCTGGAGTGTATCGGGGGGAAACACCATATATTTT.

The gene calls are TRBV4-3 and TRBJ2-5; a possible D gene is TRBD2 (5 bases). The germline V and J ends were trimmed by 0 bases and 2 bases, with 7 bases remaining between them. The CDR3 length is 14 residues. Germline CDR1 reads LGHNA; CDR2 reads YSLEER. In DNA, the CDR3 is TGCGCCAGCAGCCAAGAACTAGGACAAGAGACCCAGTACTTC. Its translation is CASSQELGQETQYF.